Following are 7 T cell receptor beta chains from one sample sequenced in a study of blood T cell repertoires in COVID-19. Generated by immunoSEQ multiplex PCR, the TCRdb table keeps only in-frame clones and is missing some. The sample includes 250,000 to 300,000 clones, 81% of them seen just once. The sample was peripheral blood. These receptors were taken from a woman aged 60-70 years with active or convalescent COVID-19.

The genes are TRBV18 and TRBJ1-5; D is uncertain. This CDR3 is built from 14 residues. The germline V and J ends were trimmed by 6 bases and 3 bases, with 12 bases remaining between them. Germline V gene sequence: CDR1 KGHSH, CDR2 LQKENI. The CDR3 DNA sequence: TGTGCCAGCTCTCCTGACGGAGACAATCAGCCCCAGCATTTT. Its protein product is CASSPDGDNQPQHF.

The rearrangement joins TRBV5-1 to TRBJ1-1; TRBD1 matches 7 bases. The ends lost 4 bases at V and 1 base at J; junction bases unmatched: 4. Germline V gives CDR1 SGHRS, CDR2 YFSETQ. This CDR3 spans 14 amino acids. The CDR3 reads CASSQGGENTEAFF. DNA for the CDR3: TGCGCCAGCAGCCAGGGGGGCGAGAACACTGAAGCTTTCTTT.

This chain links TRBV19 with TRBJ2-3; 9 nucleotides match TRBD2. The J segment lost 4 bases and the V segment lost 6 bases, leaving 17 bases of the junction unmatched. This CDR3 comprises 18 residues. Germline V gives CDR1 LNHDA, CDR2 SQIVND (reference sequence). CDR3 sequence reads: CASRPTSGYGLRADTQYF. DNA for the CDR3: TGTGCCAGTAGGCCAACTAGCGGGTATGGGTTAAGGGCAGATACGCAGTATTTT.

The chain links TRBV27 to TRBJ2-7; D possibly corresponds to TRBD1 (6 bases). This CDR3 region has 16 residues. Trimming removed 3 bases at V and 4 bases at J, with 19 bases between. CDR1 and CDR2 from the germline V gene are MNHEY and SMNVEV (reference sequence). The CDR3 is CASSFFLGGAVYEQYF. The CDR3 DNA follows: TGTGCCAGCAGTTTCTTCTTAGGGGGAGCCGTGTACGAGCAGTACTTC.

V is TRBV5-1 and J is TRBJ1-3, with D possibly TRBD1 on 6 matching bases. Trimming stripped 6 bases from V and 0 bases from J, with 13 bases between. The germline gives CDR1 SGHRS, CDR2 YFSETQ. This CDR3 has 15 amino acids. CDR3 nucleotides: TGCGCCAGCACCGGGGACACATCCTCTGGAAACACCATATATTTT. Amino acids: CASTGDTSSGNTIYF.

A single count supports this clone. In DNA form, the CDR3 reads TGTGCCAGCAGCTTGCAGGCAGCATACTCCAAAAACATTCAGTACTTC. Amino acid sequence: CASSLQAAYSKNIQYF. This chain links TRBV7-9 with TRBJ2-4; D gene ambiguous. The CDR3 extends over 16 amino acids. The germline gives CDR1 SEHNR, CDR2 FQNEAQ (reference sequence). Trimming took 3 bases from V and 2 from J, leaving 14 bases between them.

As regards this clone: The same CDR3 is also encoded by other DNA sequences in this sample. CDR3 loop: CASSQASGYTF. The CDR3 DNA reads as TGTGCCAGCAGCCAAGCAAGCGGCTACACCTTC. V is TRBV3-1 (or the pseudogene TRBV3-2) and J is TRBJ1-2; D ambiguous. V lost 1 base to trimming and J lost 8 bases, with 5 bases between them. CDR3 length equals 11 residues. Germline V gives CDR1 LGHDT, CDR2 YNNKEL (reference sequence).